Following are 24 T cell receptor beta chains from one sample sequenced in a study of blood T cell repertoires in COVID-19. Only in-frame clones appear in the TCRdb table, and some are missing; sequencing was by immunoSEQ multiplex PCR. The top ten hold around 20% of the sample, which has over 80,000 clones, around 87% seen once. The sequencing input was peripheral blood. Receptors originate from a human donor in a cohort sampled during active COVID-19.

The rearrangement joins TRBV9 to TRBJ2-5; TRBD2 might be the D (7 bases). CDR3 size: 14 residues. V was pared by 4 bases and J by 7 bases, with 17 bases between. Germline assignment: CDR1 SGDLS and CDR2 YYNGEE. CDR3 DNA: TGTGCCAGCAGCCCCGGGGGGCGGATGGGGACCCAGTACTTC. It specifies CASSPGGRMGTQYF.

The genes are TRBV29-1 and TRBJ2-5; maybe TRBD1 (5 bases). Germline CDR1 SQVTM, CDR2 ANQGSEA. Between the trimmed V and J ends, which lost 3 bases and 7 bases, there was a span of 12 bases. The CDR3 covers 12 residues. CDR3 amino acids: CSVEGREGTQYF. For the CDR3, the DNA is TGCAGCGTTGAGGGCAGGGAAGGGACCCAGTACTTC.

This chain links TRBV5-5 with TRBJ1-2; 7 bases align to TRBD1. Per germline, CDR1 SGHKS and CDR2 YYEKEE (reference sequence). This CDR3 has 14 amino acids. The V segment lost 4 bases and the J segment 0 bases; nucleotides outside the gene matches: 3. The CDR3 nucleotides read TGTGCCAGCAGCGCAGACAGGGCTAACTATGGCTACACCTTC. It is translated as CASSADRANYGYTF.

The V call is TRBV28, the J call TRBJ2-3; TRBD2 matches at 10 bases. V gave up 3 bases and J gave up 5 bases; unmatched junction bases: 11. The CDR3 runs 17 residues. Germline V gene sequence: CDR1 MDHEN, CDR2 SYDVKM. The CDR3 loop is CASSLKAGGPSRDTQYF. The CDR3 nucleotides are TGTGCCAGCAGTTTGAAAGCGGGAGGGCCTAGTAGAGATACGCAGTATTTT.

V gene TRBV28 combines with J gene TRBJ2-1; 7 bases map to TRBD1. Germline V gene sequence: CDR1 MDHEN, CDR2 SYDVKM. The V segment lost 5 bases and the J segment 6 bases; nucleotides outside the gene matches: 10. CDR3 length: 15 residues. The CDR3 protein is CASSVARDSPNEQFF. Here the CDR3 DNA reads TGTGCCAGCAGTGTAGCCCGGGACAGCCCCAATGAGCAGTTCTTC. Filled out from reference TRBV28 and TRBJ2-1, the complete variable domain reads DVKVTQSSRYLVKRTGEKVFLECVQDMDHENMFWYRQDPGLGLRLIYFSYDVKMKEKGDIPEGYSVSREKKERFSLILESASTNQTSMYLCASSVARDSPNEQFFGPGTRLTVL.

V is TRBV9 and J is TRBJ2-7, with 8 bases that match TRBD1. Germline V lookup: CDR1 SGDLS, CDR2 YYNGEE. The CDR3 runs 15 residues. V shed 3 bases, J shed 5 bases, and the junction held 10 bases outside the gene matches. The CDR3 coding sequence is TGTGCCAGCAGCGCCGCTGGACAGGGTCGCAACGAGCAGTACTTC. This codes for CASSAAGQGRNEQYF.

The chain joins TRBV7-2 to TRBJ2-3; no clear D. The germline V gene has CDR1 SGHTA and CDR2 FQGNSA. CDR3 length: 12 residues. Trimming took 5 bases from V and 1 from J, leaving 4 bases between them. The CDR3 coding sequence is TGTGCCAGCAGCCCTCGCACAGATACGCAGTATTTT. Translating it yields CASSPRTDTQYF.

This rearrangement joins TRBV5-4 to TRBJ2-1, with 10 bases that match TRBD2. V lost 0 bases, J lost 9 bases, and 6 bases stayed unmatched. Germline-derived CDR1 and CDR2 are SGHNT and YYREEE (reference sequence). This CDR3 has 15 amino acids. The CDR3: CASSLVPSGRSEQFF. The CDR3 bases are TGTGCCAGCAGCTTGGTGCCTAGCGGGAGAAGTGAGCAGTTCTTC.

The rearrangement uses TRBV19 and TRBJ2-5; D is uncertain. The CDR3 is 11 amino acids. V dropped 6 bases and J dropped 5 bases, with 7 bases sitting between them. The V gene's germline CDR1 is LNHDA and CDR2 SQIVND (reference sequence). The CDR3 spells CASRSGETQYF. CDR3 nucleotides: TGTGCCAGTAGGTCCGGGGAGACCCAGTACTTC.

The chain combines TRBV24-1 with TRBJ1-2; TRBD1 matches 7 bases. V lost 3 bases and J lost 4; bases outside the gene matches: 4. Germline V gene data show CDR1 as KGHDR and CDR2 as SFDVKD. The CDR3 sequence is 14 residues long. The CDR3 nucleotides read TGTGCCACCAGTGATGGGGGACAGATCTATGGCTACACCTTC. This encodes CATSDGGQIYGYTF.

The rearrangement joins TRBV9 to TRBJ2-7, with TRBD1 as a possible D gene (5 bases). The ends were cut back, 4 bases at V and 3 bases at J, with 14 bases in the middle. This CDR3 is 14 amino acids long. The germline V gene encodes CDR1 SGDLS and CDR2 YYNGEE. The CDR3 DNA reads as TGTGCCAGCAGCCCAAGACAGTACGGCTACGAGCAGTACTTC. Translation: CASSPRQYGYEQYF.

The rearrangement uses TRBV6-4 and TRBJ2-1; 13 nucleotides match TRBD2. The ends lost 5 bases at V and 8 bases at J; junction bases unmatched: 6. CDR3 size: 15 residues. CDR1 is MRHNA and CDR2 is SNTAGT in the germline V gene. The CDR3 sequence: CASSRTSGSSDEQFF. For the CDR3, the DNA is TGTGCCAGCAGTCGGACTAGCGGGAGTTCGGATGAGCAGTTCTTC.

V is TRBV6-2 or TRBV6-3 and J is TRBJ2-7, with TRBD2 matching 14 bases. Germline CDR1 is MNHEY and CDR2 is SVGEGT. The CDR3 is made up of 16 amino acids. V shed 5 bases, J shed 6 bases, and the junction held 9 bases outside the gene matches. The CDR3 reads CASSRAGLAGAGEQYF. In DNA, the CDR3 is TGTGCCAGCAGTCGAGCGGGACTAGCGGGAGCCGGCGAGCAGTACTTC.

Note on this clone: This same CDR3 is encoded by further DNA sequences in the sample. The CDR3 sequence: CASSQVGRGGSYEQYF. The CDR3 bases are TGTGCCAGCAGCCAAGTGGGGCGGGGGGGTTCCTACGAGCAGTACTTC. The V gene is TRBV3-1 (or the pseudogene TRBV3-2), the J gene TRBJ2-7, with 9 bases identical to TRBD2. This CDR3 is 16 amino acids long. CDR1 is LGHDT and CDR2 is YNNKEL in the germline V gene (reference sequence). Losses at the gene ends were 1 base for V and 1 base for J; bases not matched to a gene: 5.

The chain has TRBV7-2 and TRBJ1-2; 9 bases are a match to TRBD1. The CDR3 is 16 amino acids. CDR1 and CDR2 from the germline V gene are SGHTA and FQGNSA. Trimming cost V 0 bases and J 8 bases; bases outside gene matches: 10. The CDR3 DNA is TGTGCCAGCAGCTTAGCTATAAACAGGGGGCCGGAAGGCTACACCTTC. It yields the protein CASSLAINRGPEGYTF. Filled out from reference TRBV7-2 and TRBJ1-2, the complete variable domain reads GAGVSQSPSNKVTEKGKDVELRCDPISGHTALYWYRQSLGQGLEFLIYFQGNSAPDKSGLPSDRFSAERTGGSVSTLTIQRTQQEDSAVYLCASSLAINRGPEGYTFGSGTRLTVV.

The rearrangement links TRBV5-1 to TRBJ1-1; a weak D match, TRBD1 (6 bases). Trimming pared 2 bases from V and 6 bases from J, leaving 8 bases between. The CDR3 has 12 residues. The V gene's germline CDR1 is SGHRS and CDR2 YFSETQ. CDR3 sequence (DNA): TGCGCCAGCAGCTTTACAGGGTCTGAAGCTTTCTTT. This gives the protein CASSFTGSEAFF. Together with reference TRBV5-1 and TRBJ1-1, the CDR3 gives the full variable domain: KAGVTQTPRYLIKTRGQQVTLSCSPISGHRSVSWYQQTPGQGLQFLFEYFSETQRNKGNFPGRFSGRQFSNSRSEMNVSTLELGDSALYLCASSFTGSEAFFGQGTRLTVV.

The chain combines TRBV21-1 with TRBJ1-1; the table's D call, TRBD1, was not checked against the DNA. TRBV21-1 is an annotated pseudogene. This CDR3 has 13 residues. The CDR3 sequence is CASSTRWAVEAFF. DNA of the CDR3: TGTGCCAGCAGCACGCGTTGGGCAGTAGAAGCTTTCTTT.

This chain connects TRBV5-1 to TRBJ1-2, with D hard to call. The CDR3 totals 14 residues. Germline-derived CDR1 and CDR2 are SGHRS and YFSETQ. Trimming shortened V by 0 bases and J by 6 bases, and 12 bases separated the two germline ends. The chain's CDR3 is CASSLGSVSDGYTF. DNA of the CDR3: TGCGCCAGCAGCTTGGGTTCGGTGTCCGATGGCTACACCTTC.

This clone is a singleton in its sample. The rearrangement joins TRBV28 to TRBJ2-7; the match to TRBD1 covers 11 bases. Germline V gene data show CDR1 as MDHEN and CDR2 as SYDVKM. The V and J ends lost 6 bases and 3 bases, in that order; junction bases with no gene match: 10. The CDR3 covers 16 residues. The CDR3 region has the DNA TGTGCCAGCAGCCCCACCCTGGGACAGGGGGTCTACGAGCAGTACTTC. Protein sequence: CASSPTLGQGVYEQYF.

V gene TRBV4-2 combines with J gene TRBJ1-1; 9 bases fit TRBD1. Looked up from germline, CDR1 is LGHNA and CDR2 is YNFKEQ. The CDR3 totals 14 residues. The V segment lost 5 bases and the J segment 5 bases; nucleotides outside the gene matches: 6. The CDR3 DNA reads TGTGCCAGCAGCACCCGGGACAGGGTAACTGAAGCTTTCTTT. Amino acid sequence: CASSTRDRVTEAFF.

This chain links TRBV4-3 with TRBJ2-7; maybe TRBD2 (5 bases). Looked up from germline, CDR1 is LGHNA and CDR2 is YSLEER. The CDR3 runs 15 residues. The ends were cut back, 4 bases at V and 1 base at J, with 14 bases in the middle. The CDR3 sequence is CASSRTTGNSYEQYF. DNA of the CDR3: TGCGCCAGCAGCCGGACCACCGGGAATTCCTACGAGCAGTACTTC.

The chain employs TRBV6-2 or TRBV6-3 and TRBJ1-2, with a weak D call TRBD1 (5 bases). CDR1 and CDR2 from the germline V gene are MNHEY and SVGEGT. The length of the CDR3 is 14 residues. V was shortened by 4 bases and J by 4 bases, with 13 bases between the two germline ends. In DNA, the CDR3 is TGTGCCAGCAGTTCCCGACAGTGGGGCTATGGCTACACCTTC. It is translated as CASSSRQWGYGYTF.

This clone was observed once. The chain recombines TRBV19 with TRBJ2-7; tentative D call: TRBD2 (6 bases). The CDR3 is 16 residues long. Germline V lookup: CDR1 LNHDA, CDR2 SQIVND (reference sequence). Trimming stripped 1 base from V and 0 bases from J, with 13 bases between. CDR3 sequence (DNA): TGTGCCAGTAGTATAGGGCGGCGGGGTCCCTCCTACGAGCAGTACTTC. Its protein product is CASSIGRRGPSYEQYF.

This chain uses TRBV28 with TRBJ2-2, with D maybe TRBD1 (6 bases). Germline loops: CDR1 MDHEN, CDR2 SYDVKM. Trimming left V 10 bases short and J 9 bases short, with 15 bases between. The CDR3 contains 12 residues. In DNA form, the CDR3 reads TGTGCCACCTTGATACAGGGAAGGGAGCTGTTTTTT. This gives the protein CATLIQGRELFF.